What follows is one T cell receptor beta chain and its context. V was shortened by 0 bases and J by 0 bases, with 9 bases between the two germline ends. CDR1 LGHNA and CDR2 YNFKEQ come from the germline V gene. The CDR3 is 15 amino acids. This entry comes from a study of Graves' ophthalmopathy and Graves' hyperthyroidism. Amplifying from RNA transcripts, the study obtained TCR beta CDR3 regions. An initial RT-PCR round employing HTBI primers preceded a second-round multiplex PCR. TCRdb re-called the multiplex PCR reads through MiXCR, storing one row per CDR3 protein. The sample includes roughly 400,000 distinct CDR3 sequences, approximately 15% of them seen just once.

The source is a woman younger than 30 with stable Graves' hyperthyroidism. Sequencing input: peripheral blood. This chain connects TRBV4-2 to TRBJ2-7; no firm D call. CDR3 DNA: TGTGCCAGCAGCCAAGATGAACAGTTCTCCTACGAGCAGTACTTC. Amino acid sequence: CASSQDEQFSYEQYF.